This T cell receptor (beta chain) was sequenced during a study of beta chain features in type 1 diabetes. Study details: Across the samples, some 99 million sorted cells were examined in total. Study observations and caveats: Moderate yet significant TCRB CDR3 shortening was seen in Type 1 diabetes patients in all four CD4+ subsets. Cells that show high TCR expression could be over-represented by cDNA sequencing.

Donors contributed one heparinised blood draw apiece, averaging roughly 100 mL. CDR3 size: 15 residues. Between the trimmed V and J ends, which lost 5 bases and 0 bases, there was a span of 11 bases. The germline V gene encodes CDR1 PRHDT and CDR2 FYEKMQ (reference sequence). As every portion of the isolated RNA was reverse transcribed, the sequencing read expressed TCRB transcripts. Sequencing of naive, central memory and regulatory T cell samples gave an average of about 3.7 million reads. The method was immunoSEQ multiplex PCR; TCRdb's version includes in-frame clones alone and lacks a portion of them. The sample records more than 250,000 clones, around 21% being singletons. Only a few counts were recorded for this clone. Antigen: not known.

This chain uses TRBV13 with TRBJ1-3; D is perhaps TRBD1 (6 bases). The specimen sequenced was naive CD4+ T cells from blood. The TCR originated in a woman in her forties with type 1 diabetes. CDR3: CASSSGQSSGNTIYF. The CDR3 coding sequence is TGTGCCAGCAGCAGTGGACAGAGCTCTGGAAACACCATATATTTT. Supplemented by reference TRBV13 and TRBJ1-3, the full variable domain reads AAGVIQSPRHLIKEKRETATLKCYPIPRHDTVYWYQQGPGQDPQFLISFYEKMQSDKGSIPDRFSAQQFSDYHSELNMSSLELGDSALYFCASSSGQSSGNTIYFGEGSWLTVV.